The 26 T cell receptor beta chains reported below all come from one sample, sequenced in a study of cytomegalovirus exposure and HLA in healthy donors (dated by TCRdb to 2015 to 2018). Library preparation employed the immunoSEQ multiplex PCR assay. The multiplex PCR relied on a mix of 60 forward primers for TCR Vbeta segments and 13 reverse primers for TCR Jbeta segments. TCRdb re-hosts the immuneACCESS table, in-frame sequences only. Its copies lack some clones; in the studies checked, an unresolved V gene accounts for under half of them, and the cause for the rest is not known. A total of 210,000 or so clones appear in this sample, around 88% of them only once. Jointly, the top ten make up roughly 1% of the sample. The specimen sequenced was PBMCs. These receptors came from a woman aged 18-35 years in good health and CMV-seronegative.

V usage is TRBV2 and J usage is TRBJ1-2, with a weak D call TRBD1 (6 bases). V lost 9 bases and J 2 bases, leaving 13 bases between the germline ends. The V gene's germline CDR1 is SNHLY and CDR2 FYNNEI. The CDR3 totals 13 residues. In DNA form, the CDR3 reads TGTGCCAGTTCTCCCACAGGGAACTATGGCTACACCTTC. The encoded protein is CASSPTGNYGYTF.

The chain recombines TRBV6-1 with TRBJ1-6; TRBD1 matches 7 bases. Trimming took 4 bases from V and 10 from J; bases not matched to a gene: 13. In germline, CDR1 is MNHNS, CDR2 SASEGT. The CDR3 is made up of 16 amino acids. The CDR3 DNA reads as TGTGCCAGCAGTGGCCGGGACAGAGGTCTTCGGTCACCCCTCCACTTT. It encodes CASSGRDRGLRSPLHF.

This chain joins TRBV7-9 and TRBJ1-3; the D gene is possibly TRBD1 (5 bases). There are 17 residues in the CDR3. The germline gives CDR1 SEHNR, CDR2 FQNEAQ (reference sequence). The V end was cut by 5 bases, the J end by 6 bases, with 23 bases between. The CDR3 nucleotides read TGTGCCAGCAGCAAAAAATATGAAGGCAGGGTAGCAAACACCATATATTTT. Its protein product is CASSKKYEGRVANTIYF.

The chain employs TRBV2 and TRBJ1-3; D is ambiguous. Germline V lookup: CDR1 SNHLY, CDR2 FYNNEI. The V end lost 4 bases, the J end lost 4 bases, and 8 bases lay between the germline ends. CDR3 length: 13 amino acids. Written as DNA, the CDR3 is TGTGCCAGCAGTGTACAGCCCGGAAACACCATATATTTT. Protein sequence: CASSVQPGNTIYF.

In this sample, this clone turned up once. The genes are TRBV30 and TRBJ2-1; the D is unclear. Deletions cut 5 bases from V and 3 bases from J, with 11 bases between. The CDR3 is made up of 13 amino acids. Looked up from germline, CDR1 is GTSNPN and CDR2 is SVGIG (reference sequence). The CDR3 protein is CAWPSRLYNEQFF. The CDR3 region has the DNA TGTGCCTGGCCCTCCCGACTCTACAATGAGCAGTTCTTC.

V and J are TRBV27 and TRBJ2-7, with D perhaps TRBD2 (6 bases). V lost 6 bases and J 4 bases, leaving 16 bases between the germline ends. The CDR3 runs 14 residues. The V gene's germline CDR1 is MNHEY and CDR2 SMNVEV (reference sequence). This CDR3 reads CASRVGFGTYEQYF. The CDR3 DNA follows: TGTGCCAGCAGGGTGGGCTTCGGGACTTACGAGCAGTACTTC.

The chain carries TRBV4-3 and TRBJ1-1, with a possible D match to TRBD1 (5 bases). This CDR3 region has 16 residues. The germline V gene has CDR1 LGHNA and CDR2 YSLEER. V lost 0 bases to trimming and J lost 4 bases, with 15 bases between them. CDR3 protein: CASSQDAPRVGTEAFF. CDR3 in DNA: TGCGCCAGCAGCCAAGATGCCCCCAGGGTGGGCACTGAAGCTTTCTTT.

The gene calls are TRBV10-1 and TRBJ1-5, with 7 bases that match TRBD1. This CDR3 is 13 amino acids long. Trimming took 6 bases from V and 9 from J; bases not matched to a gene: 8. Germline V gene sequence: CDR1 WNHNN, CDR2 SYGVQD (reference sequence). Here the CDR3 reads CASSVDRLGPQHF. The CDR3 DNA reads TGCGCCAGCAGCGTGGACAGGCTAGGGCCCCAGCATTTT.

This sequence joins TRBV7-8 and TRBJ2-1; 8 nucleotides agree with TRBD2. V shed 3 bases and J 6 bases; nucleotides not matched to a gene: 7. CDR3 length: 15 amino acids. Germline V lookup: CDR1 SGHVS, CDR2 FQNEAQ. Here the CDR3 reads CASSFKRLALNEQFF. The CDR3 DNA reads TGTGCCAGCAGCTTTAAGAGACTAGCGCTCAATGAGCAGTTCTTC.

The genes are TRBV21-1 and TRBJ2-1; no check of the table's D call, TRBD1, against the DNA was made. TRBV21-1 is a known pseudogene. This CDR3 comprises 14 residues. The CDR3, as DNA: TGTGCCAGCAGCAAAGTATTTGGCTGGACAGATCCGTTCTTC. Translation: CASSKVFGWTDPFF.

This clone was detected only once. The V gene is TRBV28, the J gene TRBJ1-2, with 8 bases identical to TRBD1. Germline CDR1 is MDHEN and CDR2 is SYDVKM. The CDR3 extends over 13 amino acids. The ends lost 3 bases at V and 8 bases at J; junction bases unmatched: 5. CDR3 protein: CASSFGRGLGYTF. In nucleotides, the CDR3 is TGTGCCAGCAGTTTCGGCAGGGGGCTCGGCTACACCTTC.

The V gene is TRBV10-2, the J gene TRBJ2-1; 7 bases map to TRBD2. CDR1 and CDR2 (germline): WSHSY, SAAADI. V was pared by 6 bases and J by 6 bases, with 5 bases of the junction left unmatched. The CDR3 spans 13 residues. In nucleotides, the CDR3 is TGCGCCAGCAGCCCATCTAGCGGCAATGAGCAGTTCTTC. Translated: CASSPSSGNEQFF.

CDR3 nucleotide sequence: TGTGCCAGCTCATCACGACTAGCGGGAAACTACAATGAGCAGTTCTTC. This translates into CASSSRLAGNYNEQFF. The J gene is TRBJ2-1, the V gene TRBV18; 11 nucleotides align to TRBD2. V dropped 5 bases and J dropped 3; count of bases not matched to a gene: 6. The CDR3 covers 16 residues. Germline V CDR1 and CDR2: KGHSH, LQKENI.

V is TRBV4-2 and J is TRBJ2-7, with D possibly matching TRBD2 (5 bases). The CDR3 has 15 residues. The germline V and J ends were trimmed by 2 bases and 1 base, with 12 bases remaining between them. Germline V lookup: CDR1 LGHNA, CDR2 YNFKEQ. CDR3 in DNA: TGTGCCAGCAGCCAATCCCATCGGGGATCCTACGAGCAGTACTTC. It specifies CASSQSHRGSYEQYF.

The rearrangement uses TRBV30 and TRBJ2-5; 10 nucleotides line up with TRBD2. The DNA end is more similar to TRBJ2-7, so the J call may be wrong. The V gene's germline CDR1 is GTSNPN and CDR2 SVGIG (reference sequence). The CDR3 has 15 residues. Here the CDR3 DNA reads TGTGCCTGGAGATTGAATCTAGCGGGAGACTACGAGCAGTACTTC. Translated, it gives CAWRLNLAGDYEQYF.

This chain links TRBV2 with TRBJ2-5; D may be TRBD2 (5 bases). The CDR3 length is 13 residues. V lost 8 bases and J 0 bases, leaving 10 bases between the germline ends. Germline V gene sequence: CDR1 SNHLY, CDR2 FYNNEI. The CDR3 reads CASERIYQETQYF. The CDR3 DNA reads TGTGCCAGCGAGCGGATTTACCAAGAGACCCAGTACTTC.

The chain carries TRBV13 and TRBJ2-5; D might be TRBD2 (5 bases). V was shortened by 0 bases and J by 7 bases, with 9 bases between the two germline ends. The CDR3 totals 13 residues. Germline V lookup: CDR1 PRHDT, CDR2 FYEKMQ (reference sequence). CDR3 sequence reads: CASSLGGEGTQYF. The CDR3 region has the DNA TGTGCCAGCAGCTTAGGCGGGGAAGGGACCCAGTACTTC. The whole variable domain, filled in from reference TRBV13 and TRBJ2-5, reads AAGVIQSPRHLIKEKRETATLKCYPIPRHDTVYWYQQGPGQDPQFLISFYEKMQSDKGSIPDRFSAQQFSDYHSELNMSSLELGDSALYFCASSLGGEGTQYFGPGTRLLVL.

V gene TRBV5-8 combines with J gene TRBJ1-5; TRBD1 agrees at 8 bases. CDR3 size: 15 residues. Germline V gene sequence: CDR1 SGHTS, CDR2 YDEGEE. Trimming took 10 bases from V and 6 from J; bases not matched to a gene: 15. CDR3 residues: CAGGVRTGSAQPQHF. CDR3 coding DNA: TGTGCCGGAGGGGTGAGGACAGGGTCTGCTCAGCCCCAGCATTTT.

The CDR3 coding sequence is TGTGCCAGCAGCCAATTGGCCCTGAACACCGGGGAGCTGTTTTTT. This sequence encodes CASSQLALNTGELFF. J is TRBJ2-2 and V is TRBV4-2; D call uncertain. The CDR3 is made up of 15 amino acids. CDR1 and CDR2 from the germline V gene are LGHNA and YNFKEQ. Trimming cost V 2 bases and J 1 base, with 8 bases left between them.

In its sample, this clone was seen a few times. V and J are TRBV2 and TRBJ2-7, with D possibly matching TRBD1 (6 bases). In germline, CDR1 is SNHLY, CDR2 FYNNEI. The V gene lost 8 bases and the J gene lost 0 bases, with 11 bases spanning the gap. The CDR3 is made up of 13 amino acids. The CDR3: CASGGVFSYEQYF. The CDR3 bases are TGTGCCAGCGGGGGCGTTTTCTCCTACGAGCAGTACTTC.

The chain joins TRBV4-3 to TRBJ1-2, with D possibly matching TRBD1 (5 bases). The germline V gene has CDR1 LGHNA and CDR2 YSLEER. The CDR3 covers 14 residues. Trimming stripped 3 bases from V and 3 bases from J, with 11 bases between. The CDR3 protein is CASSHRTGDYGYTF. DNA of the CDR3: TGCGCCAGCAGCCATCGGACGGGGGACTATGGCTACACCTTC.

The V and J genes are TRBV4-1 and TRBJ2-7; 12 bases line up with TRBD2. CDR3 length: 18 residues. Germline V CDR1 and CDR2: MGHRA, YSYEKL. J lost 3 bases, V lost 5 bases, and 14 bases had no gene match. The CDR3 protein is CASSTWTSGTLPLYEQYF. CDR3 DNA sequence: TGCGCCAGCAGCACCTGGACTAGCGGGACGCTTCCCCTCTACGAGCAGTACTTC.

The chain employs TRBV7-9 and TRBJ2-1, with a tentative D call TRBD2 (7 bases). The V and J ends lost 5 bases and 4 bases respectively, with 15 bases between them. Per the germline V gene, CDR1 is SEHNR and CDR2 is FQNEAQ (reference sequence). The CDR3 is made up of 15 amino acids. CDR3 sequence reads: CASSKGGAVYNEQFF. The CDR3, as DNA: TGTGCCAGCAGCAAGGGGGGGGCCGTTTACAATGAGCAGTTCTTC.

The chain is built from TRBV4-1 and TRBJ2-7; tentative D call: TRBD2 (6 bases). From germline, CDR1 is MGHRA and CDR2 YSYEKL. Trimming removed 4 bases from V and 4 bases from J, with 17 bases in between. The CDR3 covers 15 residues. This CDR3 is CASSPQTGEMYEQYF. The CDR3, as DNA: TGCGCCAGCAGCCCGCAAACGGGGGAAATGTACGAGCAGTACTTC.

This clone was seen a single time. The V call is TRBV19, the J call TRBJ2-2; 7 nucleotides line up with TRBD2. V was pared by 7 bases and J by 1 base, with 9 bases of the junction left unmatched. The CDR3 runs 16 residues. Germline values: CDR1 LNHDA, CDR2 SQIVND (reference sequence). The chain's CDR3 is CASKGLGLQNTGELFF. Written as DNA, the CDR3 is TGTGCCAGTAAGGGTTTGGGACTACAGAACACCGGGGAGCTGTTTTTT.

The genes are TRBV30 and TRBJ1-1, with 8 bases identical to TRBD1. The V gene end was trimmed by 5 bases and the J gene end by 5 bases; junction bases not matched to a gene: 7. CDR1 and CDR2 from the germline V gene are GTSNPN and SVGIG (reference sequence). This CDR3 contains 13 residues. The CDR3 DNA reads as TGTGCCTGGGGACAGGGAGGGAGGACTGAAGCTTTCTTT. It yields the protein CAWGQGGRTEAFF. The complete variable domain, with remaining parts taken from reference TRBV30 and TRBJ1-1, reads SQTIHQWPATLVQPVGSPLSLECTVEGTSNPNLYWYRQAAGRGLQLLFYSVGIGQISSEVPQNLSASRPQDRQFILSSKKLLLSDSGFYLCAWGQGGRTEAFFGQGTRLTVV.